These 28 T cell receptor beta chains were sequenced from one sample in a study of T cells in tuberculosis. Here immunoSEQ multiplex PCR was the method, and the copy in TCRdb shows in-frame clones only, minus some. The sample shows under 35,000 clones, 94% of them seen only once. Source material: PBMCs. These receptors were taken from a donor between 10 and 35 years old with latent tuberculosis or without tuberculosis infection.

The rearrangement uses TRBV5-4 and TRBJ2-1, with 8 nucleotides matching TRBD1. The CDR3 is made up of 12 amino acids. The germline V gene has CDR1 SGHNT and CDR2 YYREEE (reference sequence). Trimming cost V 3 bases and J 8 bases; bases outside gene matches: 1. CDR3: CASSWDRYEQFF. The CDR3 DNA sequence: TGTGCCAGCAGCTGGGACAGGTATGAGCAGTTCTTC. The entire variable domain, with the rest obtained from reference TRBV5-4 and TRBJ2-1, is as follows: ETGVTQSPTHLIKTRGQQVTLRCSSQSGHNTVSWYQQALGQGPQFIFQYYREEENGRGNFPPRFSGLQFPNYSSELNVNALELDDSALYLCASSWDRYEQFFGPGTRLTVL.

This chain links TRBV9 with TRBJ2-2; D ambiguous. The CDR3 loop spans 15 amino acids. The germline V and J ends were trimmed by 0 bases and 4 bases, with 10 bases remaining between them. The V gene's germline CDR1 is SGDLS and CDR2 YYNGEE. CDR3 sequence (DNA): TGTGCCAGCAGCGTAGCTAGGTCAACCACCGGGGAGCTGTTTTTT. Encoded protein: CASSVARSTTGELFF.

As concerns this clone: At one end the junction does not follow the germline gene, possibly because of a read error. The rearrangement uses TRBV25-1 and TRBJ2-1; D uncertain. Germline V gives CDR1 MGHDK, CDR2 SYGVNS. The CDR3 has 13 residues. The CDR3 here is CASSEVSSNEQFF. CDR3 coding DNA: TGTGCCAGCAGTGAAGTCTCCTCCAATGAGCAGTTCTTC.

This rearrangement joins TRBV6-5 to TRBJ2-2; D is uncertain. The length of the CDR3 is 13 residues. The germline gives CDR1 MNHEY, CDR2 SVGAGI. V shed 10 bases and J shed 4 bases, with 13 bases lying between them. CDR3 in amino acids: CATARLSTGELFF. CDR3 sequence (DNA): TGTGCCACCGCCCGACTCTCCACCGGGGAGCTGTTTTTT.

The chain combines TRBV13 with TRBJ2-5; 12 bases match TRBD2. Germline-derived CDR1 and CDR2 are PRHDT and FYEKMQ (reference sequence). With 0 bases clipped from V and 4 bases from J, the junction kept 0 bases outside the gene matches. This CDR3 has 15 residues. CDR3 loop: CASSLGLAGGETQYF. The CDR3 bases are TGTGCCAGCAGCTTAGGACTAGCGGGAGGAGAGACCCAGTACTTC.

The DNA of the CDR3 is TGTGCCAGCAGCAACAGGGGCGTCTCTGAAGCTTTCTTT. Residues: CASSNRGVSEAFF. J is TRBJ1-1 and V is TRBV14, with 7 bases aligning to TRBD1. V shed 5 bases and J 6 bases; nucleotides not matched to a gene: 6. The germline CDR1 and CDR2 sequences are SGHDN and FVKESK. The CDR3 contains 13 residues.

This rearrangement joins TRBV7-8 to TRBJ2-5, with 11 bases fitting TRBD2. The CDR3 consists of 16 residues. The trim removed 8 bases at V and 5 bases at J, leaving 13 bases unmatched. Germline V gene sequence: CDR1 SGHVS, CDR2 FQNEAQ. The DNA of the CDR3 is TGTGCCAGCCGCCACATAGGTAGCGGGAGGGGTGAGACCCAGTACTTC. Encoded protein: CASRHIGSGRGETQYF.

This chain connects TRBV21-1 to TRBJ2-7; the listed D gene, TRBD1, was not tested against the DNA. TRBV21-1 is a pseudogene segment. The CDR3 is made up of 14 amino acids. The CDR3 is CASSIRQGRYEQYF. The CDR3 DNA sequence: TGTGCCAGCAGCATCCGACAGGGGAGGTACGAGCAGTACTTC.

This chain uses TRBV4-3 with TRBJ2-7; the match to TRBD1 covers 10 bases. Germline V CDR1 and CDR2: LGHNA, YSLEER. The CDR3 sequence is 16 residues long. The ends lost 1 base at V and 0 bases at J; junction bases unmatched: 3. CDR3 in DNA: TGCGCCAGCAGCCAAGTCGGACAGGGGGGCTCCTACGAGCAGTACTTC. Residues: CASSQVGQGGSYEQYF.

The V gene is TRBV18, the J gene TRBJ2-1, with D possibly TRBD1 on 6 matching bases. Germline CDR1 KGHSH, CDR2 LQKENI. Between the trimmed V and J ends, which lost 3 bases and 12 bases, there was a span of 18 bases. The CDR3 loop spans 14 amino acids. CDR3 bases: TGTGCCAGCTCACCCGGGACAAGGAATCAAGGGCAGTTCTTC. Encoded protein: CASSPGTRNQGQFF.

The chain joins TRBV29-1 to TRBJ2-6, with D tentatively TRBD1 (5 bases). Between the trimmed V and J ends, which lost 6 bases and 0 bases, there was a span of 15 bases. This CDR3 contains 16 residues. CDR1 and CDR2 from the germline V gene are SQVTM and ANQGSEA. The CDR3 DNA reads as TGCAGCGTCGCCACGGACATTAACTCTGGGGCCAACGTCCTGACTTTC. This encodes CSVATDINSGANVLTF.

The V call is TRBV7-3, the J call TRBJ2-1; tentatively, D is TRBD2 (6 bases). Germline loops: CDR1 SGHTA, CDR2 FQGTGA. This CDR3 comprises 15 residues. The V end lost 4 bases, the J end lost 6 bases, and 16 bases lay between the germline ends. The CDR3: CASSSPGLSSNEQFF. In DNA, the CDR3 is TGTGCCAGCAGCTCGCCGGGACTCAGTTCCAATGAGCAGTTCTTC. Full variable domain (missing parts from reference TRBV7-3 and TRBJ2-1): GAGVSQTPSNKVTEKGKYVELRCDPISGHTALYWYRQSLGQGPEFLIYFQGTGAADDSGLPNDRFFAVRPEGSVSTLKIQRTERGDSAVYLCASSSPGLSSNEQFFGPGTRLTVL.

CDR3 nucleotides: TGTGCCAGCAGCGGGGGACAGGGGGCGAGCCTCTATGGCTACACCTTC. Translating gives CASSGGQGASLYGYTF. The chain employs TRBV5-4 and TRBJ1-2; 12 bases are a match to TRBD1. CDR3 length equals 16 residues. Looked up from germline, CDR1 is SGHNT and CDR2 is YYREEE (reference sequence). After removal of 4 bases from V and 4 bases from J, the junction contained 8 bases not matched to a gene.

The V and J genes are TRBV18 and TRBJ2-5, with 8 bases matching TRBD2. The germline gives CDR1 KGHSH, CDR2 LQKENI. This CDR3 contains 15 residues. Germline trimming cut 3 bases from V and 1 base from J; bases unmatched to any gene: 4. The CDR3 DNA reads as TGTGCCAGCTCACCCCCTAGCGGGTTCCAAGAGACCCAGTACTTC. Protein: CASSPPSGFQETQYF.

This clone was observed a single time. The genes are TRBV29-1 and TRBJ2-1, with a weak D call TRBD1 (6 bases). The CDR3 consists of 14 residues. Trimming took off 3 bases at V and 2 bases at J, with 11 bases between the two ends. Germline assignment: CDR1 SQVTM and CDR2 ANQGSEA. This CDR3 is CSVDNRATYNEQFF. The CDR3 DNA reads as TGCAGCGTTGACAACAGGGCCACCTACAATGAGCAGTTCTTC.

The chain uses TRBV5-4 and TRBJ1-1; D remains ambiguous. With 0 bases removed from V and 1 base from J, the gap between germline ends came to 7 bases. This CDR3 spans 14 amino acids. Germline V CDR1 and CDR2: SGHNT, YYREEE (reference sequence). This CDR3 is CASSLGQANTEAFF. The CDR3 DNA reads as TGTGCCAGCAGCTTGGGGCAGGCGAACACTGAAGCTTTCTTT.

The chain uses TRBV27 and TRBJ1-1; no clear D gene. The CDR3 is made up of 14 amino acids. Germline loops: CDR1 MNHEY, CDR2 SMNVEV (reference sequence). Trimming shortened V by 6 bases and J by 1 base, and 12 bases separated the two germline ends. In DNA, the CDR3 is TGTGCCAGCAGGAACGGGATTTCGAACACTGAAGCTTTCTTT. Encoded protein: CASRNGISNTEAFF.

The chain carries TRBV30 and TRBJ2-1; 10 nucleotides line up with TRBD1. V was clipped by 3 bases and J by 8 bases; unmatched bases: 10. CDR1 is GTSNPN and CDR2 is SVGIG in the germline V gene (reference sequence). The CDR3 length is 15 residues. The CDR3 is CAWRAPGQGLDEQFF. CDR3 DNA: TGTGCCTGGAGAGCCCCGGGACAGGGGTTGGATGAGCAGTTCTTC.

This clone has just one count. This rearrangement joins TRBV11-2 to TRBJ2-7, with TRBD2 matching over 13 bases. V lost 2 bases, J lost 3 bases, and 4 bases stayed unmatched. This CDR3 spans 16 amino acids. The germline CDR1 and CDR2 sequences are SGHAT and FQNNGV. For the CDR3, the DNA is TGTGCCAGCAGCTTATGGACTAGCGGGAGTATCTACGAGCAGTACTTC. Its protein is CASSLWTSGSIYEQYF.

The rearrangement joins TRBV6-6 to TRBJ2-5, with TRBD1 matching over 10 bases. V lost 7 bases, J lost 5 bases, and 10 bases stayed unmatched. The CDR3 is 15 residues long. From germline, CDR1 is MNHNY and CDR2 SVGAGI (reference sequence). The CDR3 nucleotides read TGTGCCAGCATGGAGGGGACAGGGGTCCGGGAGACCCAGTACTTC. Protein product: CASMEGTGVRETQYF.

The genes are TRBV18 and TRBJ1-5; no firm D call. Between the trimmed V and J ends, which lost 2 bases and 6 bases, there was a span of 11 bases. This CDR3 spans 14 amino acids. CDR1 and CDR2 (germline): KGHSH, LQKENI. CDR3 loop: CASSPERGIQPQHF. The CDR3 region has the DNA TGTGCCAGCTCACCAGAGAGAGGGATTCAGCCCCAGCATTTT.

The chain combines TRBV6-5 with TRBJ2-7; 7 nucleotides agree with TRBD1. This CDR3 contains 13 residues. J was trimmed by 7 bases and V by 5 bases; bases with no gene match: 8. The germline V gene encodes CDR1 MNHEY and CDR2 SVGAGI. The DNA of the CDR3 is TGTGCCAGCAGTCGGGACAGCCAGGGAGAGCAGTACTTC. Protein sequence: CASSRDSQGEQYF.

The chain recombines TRBV29-1 with TRBJ2-7; D is unresolved. The CDR3 has 11 amino acids. V lost 5 bases to trimming and J lost 2 bases, with 7 bases between them. Germline V gives CDR1 SQVTM, CDR2 ANQGSEA. The chain's CDR3 is CSVTRAYEQYF. CDR3 in DNA: TGCAGCGTTACCCGGGCCTACGAGCAGTACTTC.

The chain combines TRBV27 with TRBJ1-5; a weak D match, TRBD1 (5 bases). Germline V gives CDR1 MNHEY, CDR2 SMNVEV (reference sequence). Trimming shortened V by 8 bases and J by 0 bases, and 20 bases separated the two germline ends. There are 17 residues in the CDR3. The CDR3 sequence: CASGPFPGGGSNQPQHF. The CDR3 nucleotides are TGTGCCAGCGGACCGTTTCCTGGCGGGGGTAGCAATCAGCCCCAGCATTTT.

The chain is built from TRBV5-1 and TRBJ2-1, with 16 bases matching TRBD2. This CDR3 is 17 amino acids long. V lost 2 bases and J lost 4; bases outside the gene matches: 3. CDR1 and CDR2 (germline): SGHRS, YFSETQ. CDR3 residues: CASSLRGLAGGYNEQFF. The CDR3 DNA is TGCGCCAGCAGCTTAAGGGGACTAGCGGGAGGGTACAATGAGCAGTTCTTC. The complete variable domain, with remaining parts taken from reference TRBV5-1 and TRBJ2-1, reads KAGVTQTPRYLIKTRGQQVTLSCSPISGHRSVSWYQQTPGQGLQFLFEYFSETQRNKGNFPGRFSGRQFSNSRSEMNVSTLELGDSALYLCASSLRGLAGGYNEQFFGPGTRLTVL.

The rearrangement joins TRBV7-8 to TRBJ1-5; D is unresolved. Trimming took off 5 bases at V and 7 bases at J, with 15 bases between the two ends. This CDR3 has 14 amino acids. The germline CDR1 and CDR2 sequences are SGHVS and FQNEAQ. In nucleotides, the CDR3 is TGTGCCAGCAGCGATTATCGGGGTGGGCAGCCCCAGCATTTT. As protein: CASSDYRGGQPQHF. The whole variable domain, remainder taken from reference TRBV7-8 and TRBJ1-5, is GAGVSQSPRYKVAKRGQDVALRCDPISGHVSLFWYQQALGQGPEFLTYFQNEAQLDKSGLPSDRFFAERPEGSVSTLKIQRTQQEDSAVYLCASSDYRGGQPQHFGDGTRLSIL.

For the CDR3, the DNA is TGTGCCAGCAGCCCCCTAGGTAGGGGCACAAACTATGGCTACACCTTC. Encoded protein: CASSPLGRGTNYGYTF. The V and J genes are TRBV14 and TRBJ1-2; TRBD1 is a possible D gene (5 bases). This CDR3 is built from 16 residues. Trimming cost V 4 bases and J 2 bases, with 17 bases left between them. Germline CDR1 is SGHDN and CDR2 is FVKESK. The full variable domain, its missing parts supplied by reference TRBV14 and TRBJ1-2, is EAGVTQFPSHSVIEKGQTVTLRCDPISGHDNLYWYRRVMGKEIKFLLHFVKESKQDESGMPNNRFLAERTGGTYSTLKVQPAELEDSGVYFCASSPLGRGTNYGYTFGSGTRLTVV.

This clone was observed a single time. The chain employs TRBV28 and TRBJ2-5; D gene uncertain. V was trimmed by 6 bases and J by 2 bases, leaving 16 bases between them. Germline V gene sequence: CDR1 MDHEN, CDR2 SYDVKM. The length of the CDR3 is 15 residues. CDR3 loop: CASSLPATEQETQYF. CDR3 in DNA: TGTGCCAGCAGCCTCCCAGCGACCGAACAAGAGACCCAGTACTTC.